This entry lists 5 T cell receptor beta chains sequenced from one sample in a study of OX40 agonist ivuxolimab in advanced cancers. The table came from immunoSEQ multiplex PCR; TCRdb's copy has only in-frame clones and leaves some out. The sample has 45,000 to 65,000 clones; roughly 73% are singletons. Sequenced material: CD4+ or CD8+ T cells sorted from blood, taken in a trial of the OX40 agonist ivuxolimab. These TCRs come from an adult with an advanced solid tumor such as melanoma, head and neck, liver or kidney cancer.

This clone was detected once. The V call is TRBV20-1, the J call TRBJ2-7; D is unresolved. Trimming took 8 bases from V and 0 from J, leaving 8 bases between them. The CDR3 is 11 residues long. Germline CDR1 and CDR2: DFQATT and SNEGSKA (reference sequence). The CDR3 sequence: CSSESSYEQYF. CDR3 coding DNA: TGCAGTAGCGAAAGCTCCTACGAGCAGTACTTC.

V and J are TRBV7-3 and TRBJ2-2, with 8 bases identical to TRBD2. J was trimmed by 0 bases and V by 8 bases; bases with no gene match: 5. Germline V gene sequence: CDR1 SGHTA, CDR2 FQGTGA. The CDR3 is 15 amino acids. The CDR3 DNA reads as TGTGCCAGCGGGTTAGCGGGAACGAACACCGGGGAGCTGTTTTTT. It codes for CASGLAGTNTGELFF.

In its sample, this clone was seen once. The chain uses TRBV9 and TRBJ2-5, with 8 bases that match TRBD2. The J segment lost 2 bases and the V segment lost 0 bases, leaving 12 bases of the junction unmatched. CDR1 and CDR2 from the germline V gene are SGDLS and YYNGEE. The CDR3 contains 18 residues. The CDR3 nucleotides read TGTGCCAGCAGCGTAGGACCCCTAGGGGCGGGGGGACAAGAGACCCAGTACTTC. It encodes CASSVGPLGAGGQETQYF. The full variable domain, its missing parts supplied by reference TRBV9 and TRBJ2-5, is DSGVTQTPKHLITATGQRVTLRCSPRSGDLSVYWYQQSLDQGLQFLIQYYNGEERAKGNILERFSAQQFPDLHSELNLSSLELGDSALYFCASSVGPLGAGGQETQYFGPGTRLLVL.

This chain uses TRBV10-2 with TRBJ2-1; D uncertain. Trimming cost V 4 bases and J 1 base, with 5 bases left between them. This CDR3 region has 13 residues. Germline values: CDR1 WSHSY, CDR2 SAAADI. The CDR3 nucleotides read TGCGCCAGCAGTGGTCAGTCCTACAATGAGCAGTTCTTC. This gives the protein CASSGQSYNEQFF.

The chain links TRBV13 to TRBJ2-5, with a possible D match to TRBD1 (7 bases). CDR3 length: 15 amino acids. Trimming took 0 bases from V and 9 from J, leaving 17 bases between them. Germline CDR1 is PRHDT and CDR2 is FYEKMQ (reference sequence). CDR3 sequence reads: CASSLGQGTSRAQYF. In DNA, the CDR3 is TGTGCCAGCAGCTTAGGACAGGGGACTTCTAGGGCCCAGTACTTC.